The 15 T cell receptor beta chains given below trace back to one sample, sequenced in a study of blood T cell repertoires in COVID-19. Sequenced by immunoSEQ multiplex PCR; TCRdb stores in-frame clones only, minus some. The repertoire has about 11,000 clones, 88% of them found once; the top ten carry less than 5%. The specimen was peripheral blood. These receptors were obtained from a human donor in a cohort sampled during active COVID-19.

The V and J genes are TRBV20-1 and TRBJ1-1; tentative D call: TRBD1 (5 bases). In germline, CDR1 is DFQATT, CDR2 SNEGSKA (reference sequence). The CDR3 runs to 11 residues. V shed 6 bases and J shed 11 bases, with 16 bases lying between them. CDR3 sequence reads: CSAGTWGGAFF. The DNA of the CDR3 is TGCAGTGCCGGAACGTGGGGGGGTGCTTTCTTT.

CDR3 in DNA: TGTGCCAGTAGCTCGGCGTGGAGGTACGAGCAGTACTTC. Translated, it gives CASSSAWRYEQYF. The chain couples TRBV19 to TRBJ2-7; D perhaps matches TRBD2 (5 bases). Germline V CDR1 and CDR2: LNHDA, SQIVND (reference sequence). Trimming shortened V by 6 bases and J by 4 bases, and 13 bases separated the two germline ends. The CDR3 covers 13 residues.

The CDR3 protein is CASSLVGGAEPFYNEQFF. In DNA form, the CDR3 reads TGTGCCAGCAGCTTAGTAGGGGGAGCGGAACCGTTTTACAATGAGCAGTTCTTC. V gene TRBV11-2 combines with J gene TRBJ2-1; possibly TRBD1 for D (6 bases). This CDR3 comprises 18 residues. Germline V lookup: CDR1 SGHAT, CDR2 FQNNGV. Trimming shortened V by 1 base and J by 4 bases, and 20 bases separated the two germline ends.

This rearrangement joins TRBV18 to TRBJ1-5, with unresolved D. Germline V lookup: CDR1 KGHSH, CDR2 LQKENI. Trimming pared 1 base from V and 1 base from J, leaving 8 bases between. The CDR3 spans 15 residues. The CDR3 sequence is CASSPQDGSNQPQHF. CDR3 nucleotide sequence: TGTGCCAGCTCACCACAAGACGGGAGCAATCAGCCCCAGCATTTT.

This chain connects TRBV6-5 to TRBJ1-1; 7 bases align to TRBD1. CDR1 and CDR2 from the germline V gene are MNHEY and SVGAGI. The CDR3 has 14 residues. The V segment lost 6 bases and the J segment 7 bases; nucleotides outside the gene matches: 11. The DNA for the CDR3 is TGTGCCAGCAGGTTAGCTCGACAGGGTAGTGAAGCTTTCTTT. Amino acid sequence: CASRLARQGSEAFF.

CDR3 protein: CASSSLGQEGNSPLHF. As DNA, the CDR3 is TGTGCCAGCAGCTCCCTCGGACAGGAGGGAAATTCACCCCTCCACTTT. This chain uses TRBV7-9 with TRBJ1-6; 7 bases match TRBD1. The CDR3 has 16 amino acids. V was pared by 4 bases and J by 7 bases, with 10 bases of the junction left unmatched. Germline V CDR1 and CDR2: SEHNR, FQNEAQ (reference sequence). Full variable domain (outside the CDR3, taken from reference TRBV7-9 and TRBJ1-6): DTGVSQNPRHKITKRGQNVTFRCDPISEHNRLYWYRQTLGQGPEFLTYFQNEAQLEKSRLLSDRFSAERPKGSFSTLEIQRTEQGDSAMYLCASSSLGQEGNSPLHFGNGTRLTVT.

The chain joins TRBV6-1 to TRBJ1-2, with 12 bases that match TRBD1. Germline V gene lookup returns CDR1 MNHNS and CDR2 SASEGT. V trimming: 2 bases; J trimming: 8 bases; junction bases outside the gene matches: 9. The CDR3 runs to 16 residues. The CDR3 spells CASSERGGQGAEGYTF. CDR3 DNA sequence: TGTGCCAGCAGTGAACGTGGGGGACAGGGGGCAGAAGGCTACACCTTC.

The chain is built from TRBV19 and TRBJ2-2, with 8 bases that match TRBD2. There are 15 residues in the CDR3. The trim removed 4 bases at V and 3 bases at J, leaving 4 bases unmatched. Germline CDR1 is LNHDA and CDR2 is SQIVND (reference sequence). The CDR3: CASSRLGGDTGELFF. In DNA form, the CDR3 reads TGTGCCAGTAGTAGACTCGGGGGGGACACCGGGGAGCTGTTTTTT.

The CDR3 DNA sequence: TGTGCCAGCAGTGAAGCGCTGGGACTAGCGACGGAGGGAGAGCAGTTCTTC. This encodes CASSEALGLATEGEQFF. The chain carries TRBV2 and TRBJ2-1, with 10 bases matching TRBD2. Germline V CDR1 and CDR2: SNHLY, FYNNEI. The CDR3 spans 17 residues. Trimming removed 0 bases from V and 10 bases from J; junction bases left unmatched: 12.

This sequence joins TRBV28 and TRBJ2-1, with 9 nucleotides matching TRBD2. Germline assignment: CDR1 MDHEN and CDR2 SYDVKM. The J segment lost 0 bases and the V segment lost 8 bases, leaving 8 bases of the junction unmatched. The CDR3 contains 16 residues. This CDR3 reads CASGPLAGSSYNEQFF. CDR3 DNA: TGTGCCAGCGGACCCCTAGCGGGATCCTCCTACAATGAGCAGTTCTTC.

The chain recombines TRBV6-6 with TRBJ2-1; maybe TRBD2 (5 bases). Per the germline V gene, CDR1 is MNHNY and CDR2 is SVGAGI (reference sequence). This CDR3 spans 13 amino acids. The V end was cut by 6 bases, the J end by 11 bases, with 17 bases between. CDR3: CASRDSRTVKQFF. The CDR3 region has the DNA TGTGCCAGCAGGGACTCCAGAACAGTTAAGCAGTTCTTC.

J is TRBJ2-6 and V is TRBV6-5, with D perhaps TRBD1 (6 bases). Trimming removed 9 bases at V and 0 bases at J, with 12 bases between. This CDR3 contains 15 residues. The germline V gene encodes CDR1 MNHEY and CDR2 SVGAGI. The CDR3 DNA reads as TGTGCCAGTGCTCAGGGGTACTCTGGGGCCAACGTCCTGACTTTC. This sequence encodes CASAQGYSGANVLTF.

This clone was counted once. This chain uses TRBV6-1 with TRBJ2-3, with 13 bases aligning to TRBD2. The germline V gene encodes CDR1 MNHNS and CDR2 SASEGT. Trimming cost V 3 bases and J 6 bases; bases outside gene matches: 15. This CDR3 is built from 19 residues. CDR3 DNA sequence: TGTGCCAGCAGTGAGGCCCCCCAGGGACTAGCGGGACTTTGGGATACGCAGTATTTT. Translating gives CASSEAPQGLAGLWDTQYF.

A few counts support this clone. Written as DNA, the CDR3 is TGTGCCAGCAGCGTATTCGCTAGCGGGAGAATAAATGAGCAGTTCTTC. Translation gives CASSVFASGRINEQFF. The chain employs TRBV9 and TRBJ2-1; 10 bases line up with TRBD2. The germline gives CDR1 SGDLS, CDR2 YYNGEE. This CDR3 contains 16 residues. V lost 1 base to trimming and J lost 7 bases; unmatched junction nucleotides: 8.

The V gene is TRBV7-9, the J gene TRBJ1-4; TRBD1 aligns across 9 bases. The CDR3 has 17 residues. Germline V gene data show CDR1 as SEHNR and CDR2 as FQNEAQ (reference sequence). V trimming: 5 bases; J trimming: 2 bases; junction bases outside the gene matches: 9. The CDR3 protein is CASSLLQGAGTNEKLFF. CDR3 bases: TGTGCCAGCAGCCTCTTACAGGGGGCCGGGACTAATGAAAAACTGTTTTTT.